This T cell receptor (beta chain) came from a study of cytomegalovirus exposure and HLA in healthy donors. Broader study findings: The only immune exposure information that was available was CMV serostatus. Compared with the roughly 700-donor mean, an Asian-associated ancestry cluster reportedly had fewer N-insertions, according to a later analysis. Sequences of the TCR beta chain were said to predict the HLA-A and HLA-B alleles of most subjects accurately. Cytomegalovirus-associated status was assigned to roughly 160 TCR beta chains.

PCR used 60 Vbeta primers and 13 Jbeta primers. Clones were sequenced by immunoSEQ multiplex PCR, and TCRdb holds only the in-frame ones, with some missing. The sample yields a few hundred thousand clones, about 83% seen once. This clone was observed a few times. Its antigen remains unknown. At one end the junction does not follow the germline gene, possibly because of a read error. This clonotype was obtained from a woman aged 40 to 50 in good health and CMV-seropositive. The sequenced sample was PBMCs.

This CDR3 reads CASSLSPGLESYNEQFF. In nucleotides, the CDR3 is TGTGCTAGCAGCTTAAGCCCAGGACTGGAGTCCTACAATGAGCAGTTCTTC. The chain carries TRBV7-7 and TRBJ2-1, with D maybe TRBD2 (5 bases). In germline, CDR1 is SSHAT, CDR2 FNYEAQ (reference sequence). The CDR3 has 17 residues.